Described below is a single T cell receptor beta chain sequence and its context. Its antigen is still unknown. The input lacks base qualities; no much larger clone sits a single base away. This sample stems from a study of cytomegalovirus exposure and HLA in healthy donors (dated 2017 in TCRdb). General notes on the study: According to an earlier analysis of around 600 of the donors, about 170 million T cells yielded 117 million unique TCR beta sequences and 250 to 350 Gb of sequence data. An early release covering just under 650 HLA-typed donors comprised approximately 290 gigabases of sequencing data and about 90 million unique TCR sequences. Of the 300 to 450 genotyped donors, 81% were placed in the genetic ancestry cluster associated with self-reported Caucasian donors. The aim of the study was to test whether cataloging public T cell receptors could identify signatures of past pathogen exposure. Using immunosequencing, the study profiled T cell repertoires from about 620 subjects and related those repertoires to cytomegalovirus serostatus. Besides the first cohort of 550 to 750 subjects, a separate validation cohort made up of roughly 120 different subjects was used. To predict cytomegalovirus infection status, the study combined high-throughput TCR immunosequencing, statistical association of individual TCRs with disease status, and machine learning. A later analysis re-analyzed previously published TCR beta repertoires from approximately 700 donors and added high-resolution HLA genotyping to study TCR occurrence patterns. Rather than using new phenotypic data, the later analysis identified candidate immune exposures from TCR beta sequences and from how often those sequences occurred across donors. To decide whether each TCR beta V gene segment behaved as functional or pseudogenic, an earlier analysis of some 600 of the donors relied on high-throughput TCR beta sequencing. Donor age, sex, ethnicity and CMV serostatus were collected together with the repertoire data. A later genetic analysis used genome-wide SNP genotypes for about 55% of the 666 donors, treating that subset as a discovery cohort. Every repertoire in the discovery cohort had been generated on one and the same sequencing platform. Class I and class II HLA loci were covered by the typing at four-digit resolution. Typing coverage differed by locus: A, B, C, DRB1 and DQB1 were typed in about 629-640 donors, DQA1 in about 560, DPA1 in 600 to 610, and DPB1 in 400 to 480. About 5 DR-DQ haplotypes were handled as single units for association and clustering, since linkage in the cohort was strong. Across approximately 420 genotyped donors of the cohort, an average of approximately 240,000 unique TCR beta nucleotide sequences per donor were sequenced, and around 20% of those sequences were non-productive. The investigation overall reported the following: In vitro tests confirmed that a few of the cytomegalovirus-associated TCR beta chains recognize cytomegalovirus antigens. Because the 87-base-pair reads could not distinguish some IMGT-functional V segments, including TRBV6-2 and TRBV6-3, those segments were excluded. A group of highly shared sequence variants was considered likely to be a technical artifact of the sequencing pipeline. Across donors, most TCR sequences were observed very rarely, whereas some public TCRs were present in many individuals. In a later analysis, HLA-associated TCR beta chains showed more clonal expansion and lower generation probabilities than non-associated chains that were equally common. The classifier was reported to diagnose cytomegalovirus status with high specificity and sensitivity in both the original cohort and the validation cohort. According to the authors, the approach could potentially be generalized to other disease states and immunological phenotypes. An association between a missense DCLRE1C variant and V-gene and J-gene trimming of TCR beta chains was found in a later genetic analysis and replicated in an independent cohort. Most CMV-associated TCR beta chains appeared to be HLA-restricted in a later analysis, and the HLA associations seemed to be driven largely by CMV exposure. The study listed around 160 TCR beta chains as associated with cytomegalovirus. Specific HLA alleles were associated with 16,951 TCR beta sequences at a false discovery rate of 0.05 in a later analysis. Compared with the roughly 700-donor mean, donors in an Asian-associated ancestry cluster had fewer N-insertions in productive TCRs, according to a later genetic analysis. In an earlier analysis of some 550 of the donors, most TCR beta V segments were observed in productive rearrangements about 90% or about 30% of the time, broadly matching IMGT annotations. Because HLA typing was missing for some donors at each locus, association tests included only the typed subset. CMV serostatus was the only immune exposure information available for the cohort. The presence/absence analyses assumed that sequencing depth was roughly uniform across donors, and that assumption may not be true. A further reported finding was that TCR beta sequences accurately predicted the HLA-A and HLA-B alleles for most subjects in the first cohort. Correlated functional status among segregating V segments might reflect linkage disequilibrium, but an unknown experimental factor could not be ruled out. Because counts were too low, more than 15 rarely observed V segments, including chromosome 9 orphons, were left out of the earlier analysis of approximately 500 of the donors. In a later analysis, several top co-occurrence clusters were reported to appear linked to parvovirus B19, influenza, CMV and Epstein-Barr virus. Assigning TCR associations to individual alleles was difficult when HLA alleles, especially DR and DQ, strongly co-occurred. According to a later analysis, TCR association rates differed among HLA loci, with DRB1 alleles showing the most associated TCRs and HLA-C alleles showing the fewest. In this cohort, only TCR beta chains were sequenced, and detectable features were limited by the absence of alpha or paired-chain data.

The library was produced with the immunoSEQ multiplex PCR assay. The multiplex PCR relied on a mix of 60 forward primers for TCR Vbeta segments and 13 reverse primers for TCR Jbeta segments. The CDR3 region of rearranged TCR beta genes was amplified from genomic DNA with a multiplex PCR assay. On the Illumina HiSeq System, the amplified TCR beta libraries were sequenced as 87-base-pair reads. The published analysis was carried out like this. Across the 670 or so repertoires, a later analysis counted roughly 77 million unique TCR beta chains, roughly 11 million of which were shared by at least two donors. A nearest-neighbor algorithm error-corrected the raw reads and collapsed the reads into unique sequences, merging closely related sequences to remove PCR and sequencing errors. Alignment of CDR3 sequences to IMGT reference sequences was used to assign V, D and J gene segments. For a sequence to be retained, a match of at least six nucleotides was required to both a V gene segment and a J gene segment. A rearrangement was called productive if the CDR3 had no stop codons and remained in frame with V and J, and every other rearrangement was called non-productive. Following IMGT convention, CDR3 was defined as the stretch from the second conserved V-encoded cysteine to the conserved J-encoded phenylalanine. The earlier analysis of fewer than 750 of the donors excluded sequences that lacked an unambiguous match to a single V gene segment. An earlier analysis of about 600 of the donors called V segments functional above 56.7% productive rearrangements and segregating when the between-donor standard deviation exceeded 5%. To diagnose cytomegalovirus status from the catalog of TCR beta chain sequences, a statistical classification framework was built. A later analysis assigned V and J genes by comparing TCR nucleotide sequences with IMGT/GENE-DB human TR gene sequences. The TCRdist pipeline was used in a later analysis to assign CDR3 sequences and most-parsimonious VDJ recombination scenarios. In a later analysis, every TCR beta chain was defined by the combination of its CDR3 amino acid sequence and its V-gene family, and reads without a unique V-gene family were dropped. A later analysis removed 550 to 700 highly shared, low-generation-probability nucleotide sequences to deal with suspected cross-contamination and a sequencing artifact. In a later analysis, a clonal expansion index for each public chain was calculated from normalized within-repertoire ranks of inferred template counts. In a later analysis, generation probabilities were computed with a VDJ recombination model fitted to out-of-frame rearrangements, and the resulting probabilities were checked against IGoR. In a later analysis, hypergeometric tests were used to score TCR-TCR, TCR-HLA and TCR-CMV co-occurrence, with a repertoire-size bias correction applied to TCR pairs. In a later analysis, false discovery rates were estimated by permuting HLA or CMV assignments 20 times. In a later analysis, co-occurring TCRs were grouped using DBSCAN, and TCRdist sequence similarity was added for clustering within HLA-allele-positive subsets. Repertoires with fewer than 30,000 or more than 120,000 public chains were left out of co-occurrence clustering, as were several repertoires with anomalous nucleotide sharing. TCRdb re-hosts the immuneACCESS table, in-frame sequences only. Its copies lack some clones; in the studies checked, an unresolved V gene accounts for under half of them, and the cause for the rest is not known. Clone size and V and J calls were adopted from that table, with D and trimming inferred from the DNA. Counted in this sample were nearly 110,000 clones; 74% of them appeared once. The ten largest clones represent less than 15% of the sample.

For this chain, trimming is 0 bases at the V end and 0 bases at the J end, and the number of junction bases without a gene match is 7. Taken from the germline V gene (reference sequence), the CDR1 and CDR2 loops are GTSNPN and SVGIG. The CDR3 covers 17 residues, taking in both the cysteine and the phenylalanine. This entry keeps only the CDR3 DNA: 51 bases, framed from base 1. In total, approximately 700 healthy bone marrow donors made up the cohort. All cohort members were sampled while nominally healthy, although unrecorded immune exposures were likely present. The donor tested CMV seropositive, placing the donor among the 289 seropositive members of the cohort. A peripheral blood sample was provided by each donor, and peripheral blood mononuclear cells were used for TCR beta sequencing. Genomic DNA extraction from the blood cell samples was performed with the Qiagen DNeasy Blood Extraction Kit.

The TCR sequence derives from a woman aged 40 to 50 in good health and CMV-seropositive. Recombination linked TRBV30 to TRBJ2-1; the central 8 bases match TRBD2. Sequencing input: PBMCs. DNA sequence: TGTGCCTGGAGTGTACACGGGGGGGGCTTCTCCTACAATGAGCAGTTCTTC. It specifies CAWSVHGGGFSYNEQFF.